This T cell receptor beta chain derives from a study of T cells in Graves' hyperthyroidism and ophthalmopathy. Overall study: Any treatment followed the collection of peripheral blood at initial diagnosis.

TCR beta CDR3 regions were amplified from RNA transcripts. A set of HTBI primers served as the primers for a first-round RT-PCR of the TCR CDR3. Each CDR3 protein is one row after TCRdb ran MiXCR on the multiplex PCR reads. The repertoire has hundreds of thousands of distinct CDR3 sequences, around 13% of them found once; the top ten carry 34%. Unmatched junction bases numbered 9, after V lost 6 bases and J lost 9 bases. This CDR3 has 16 amino acids. Germline V gene lookup returns CDR1 WSHSY and CDR2 SAAADI. Patients were excluded for uncontrolled infection, other autoimmune disease, pregnancy or lactation.

The receptor comes from a woman between 40 and 50 years old with Graves' ophthalmopathy. The V and J genes are TRBV10-2 and TRBJ2-1; 15 bases are shared with TRBD2. Sequenced: blood. The CDR3 DNA reads TGCGCCAGCAGGGCTTCCGGGACTAGCGGGAGGACTGAGCAGTTCTTC. It codes for CASRASGTSGRTEQFF.